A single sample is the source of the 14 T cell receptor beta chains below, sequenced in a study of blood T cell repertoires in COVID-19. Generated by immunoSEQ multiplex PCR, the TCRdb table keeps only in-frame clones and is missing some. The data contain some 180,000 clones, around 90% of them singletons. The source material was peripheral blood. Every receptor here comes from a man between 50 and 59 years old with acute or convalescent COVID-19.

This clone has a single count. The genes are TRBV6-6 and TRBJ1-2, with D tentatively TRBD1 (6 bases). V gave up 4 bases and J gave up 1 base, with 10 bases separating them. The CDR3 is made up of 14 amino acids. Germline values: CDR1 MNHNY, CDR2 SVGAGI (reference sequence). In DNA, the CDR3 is TGTGCCAGCAGTTTGGACAGATATAACTATGGCTACACCTTC. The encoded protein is CASSLDRYNYGYTF.

The CDR3 sequence: CARSPRVGGIETQYF. For the CDR3, the DNA is TGTGCCAGAAGCCCCAGGGTGGGGGGAATAGAGACCCAGTACTTC. The chain joins TRBV5-3 to TRBJ2-5; the D gene is possibly TRBD2 (6 bases). TRBV5-3 is classed as an ORF, of uncertain function. This CDR3 contains 15 residues. V lost 4 bases, J lost 4 bases, and 17 bases lay in between.

CDR3 sequence reads: CSGRVTGTDTQYF. As DNA, the CDR3 is TGCAGCGGGAGGGTCACCGGCACAGATACGCAGTATTTT. The chain uses TRBV29-1 and TRBJ2-3; D is possibly TRBD2 (6 bases). CDR3 length: 13 amino acids. Germline-derived CDR1 and CDR2 are SQVTM and ANQGSEA. V shed 7 bases and J shed 1 base, with 12 bases lying between them.

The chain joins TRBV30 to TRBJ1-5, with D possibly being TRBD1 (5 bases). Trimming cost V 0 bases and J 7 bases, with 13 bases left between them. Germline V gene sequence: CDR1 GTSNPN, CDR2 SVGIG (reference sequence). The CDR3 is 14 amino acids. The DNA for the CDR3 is TGTGCCTGGAGTGTACTCGGGGGGAGACAGCCCCAGCATTTT. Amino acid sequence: CAWSVLGGRQPQHF.

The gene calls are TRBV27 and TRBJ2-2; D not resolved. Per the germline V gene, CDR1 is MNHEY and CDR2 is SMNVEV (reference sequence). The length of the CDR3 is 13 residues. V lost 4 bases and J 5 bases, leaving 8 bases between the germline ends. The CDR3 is CASSSPGTGELFF. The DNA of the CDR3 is TGTGCCAGCAGTTCGCCCGGGACCGGGGAGCTGTTTTTT.

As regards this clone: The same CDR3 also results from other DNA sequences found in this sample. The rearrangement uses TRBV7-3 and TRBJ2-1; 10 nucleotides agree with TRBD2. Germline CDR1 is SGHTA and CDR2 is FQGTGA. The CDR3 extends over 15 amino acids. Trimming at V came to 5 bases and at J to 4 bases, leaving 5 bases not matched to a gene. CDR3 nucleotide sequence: TGTGCCAGCAGCCCCAGGACTAGCGGATACAATGAGCAGTTCTTC. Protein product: CASSPRTSGYNEQFF.

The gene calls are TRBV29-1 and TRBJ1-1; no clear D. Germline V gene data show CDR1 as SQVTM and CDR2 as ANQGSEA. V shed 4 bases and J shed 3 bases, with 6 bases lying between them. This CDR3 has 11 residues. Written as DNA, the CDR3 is TGCAGCGTTGGGAGGGACACTGAAGCTTTCTTT. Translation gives CSVGRDTEAFF.

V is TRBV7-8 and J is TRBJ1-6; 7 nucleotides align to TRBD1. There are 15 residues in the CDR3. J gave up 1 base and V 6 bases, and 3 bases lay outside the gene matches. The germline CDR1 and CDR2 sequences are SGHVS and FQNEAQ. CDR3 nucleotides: TGTGCCAGCAGGCCGACAGGGTCCTATAATTCACCCCTCCACTTT. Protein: CASRPTGSYNSPLHF.

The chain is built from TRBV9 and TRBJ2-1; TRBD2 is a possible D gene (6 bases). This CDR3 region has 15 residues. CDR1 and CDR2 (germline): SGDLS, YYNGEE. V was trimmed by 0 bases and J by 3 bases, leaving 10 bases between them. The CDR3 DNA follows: TGTGCCAGCAGCGTAGCGGGAGATAGCTACAATGAGCAGTTCTTC. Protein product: CASSVAGDSYNEQFF.

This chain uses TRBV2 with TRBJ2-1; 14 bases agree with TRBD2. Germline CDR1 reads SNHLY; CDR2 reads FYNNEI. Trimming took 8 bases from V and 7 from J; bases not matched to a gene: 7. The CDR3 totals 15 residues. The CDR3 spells CASVRWTSGRNEQFF. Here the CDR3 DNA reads TGTGCCAGCGTCAGGTGGACTAGCGGGAGGAATGAGCAGTTCTTC. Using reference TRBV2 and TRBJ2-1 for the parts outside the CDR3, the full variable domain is EPEVTQTPSHQVTQMGQEVILRCVPISNHLYFYWYRQILGQKVEFLVSFYNNEISEKSEIFDDQFSVERPDGSNFTLKIRSTKLEDSAMYFCASVRWTSGRNEQFFGPGTRLTVL.

For the CDR3, the DNA is TGCGCCAGCAGCACCACCACAGGAAACGAGCAGTACGTC. Translation: CASSTTTGNEQYV. This chain uses TRBV5-1 with TRBJ2-7; D is perhaps TRBD1 (5 bases). The CDR3 has 13 residues. V was cut by 4 bases and J by 5 bases, with 13 bases left in between. Looked up from germline, CDR1 is SGHRS and CDR2 is YFSETQ.

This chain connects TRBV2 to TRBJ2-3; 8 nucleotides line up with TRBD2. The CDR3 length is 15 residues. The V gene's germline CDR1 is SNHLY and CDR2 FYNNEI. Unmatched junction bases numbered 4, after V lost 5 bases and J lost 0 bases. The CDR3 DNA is TGTGCCAGCAGTACTAGCGGCCTGAGCACAGATACGCAGTATTTT. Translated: CASSTSGLSTDTQYF.

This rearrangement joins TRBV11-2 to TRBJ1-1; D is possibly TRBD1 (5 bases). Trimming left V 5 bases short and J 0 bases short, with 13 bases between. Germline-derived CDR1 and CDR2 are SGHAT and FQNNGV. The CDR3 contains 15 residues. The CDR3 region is CASSPSGGMNTEAFF. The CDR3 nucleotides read TGTGCCAGCAGCCCCTCCGGGGGTATGAACACTGAAGCTTTCTTT.

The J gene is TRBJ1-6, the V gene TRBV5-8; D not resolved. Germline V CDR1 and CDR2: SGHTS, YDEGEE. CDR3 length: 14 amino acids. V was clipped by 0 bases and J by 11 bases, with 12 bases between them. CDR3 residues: CASSLGGKTAPLHF. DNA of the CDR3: TGTGCCAGCAGCTTGGGAGGAAAGACGGCACCCCTCCACTTT.